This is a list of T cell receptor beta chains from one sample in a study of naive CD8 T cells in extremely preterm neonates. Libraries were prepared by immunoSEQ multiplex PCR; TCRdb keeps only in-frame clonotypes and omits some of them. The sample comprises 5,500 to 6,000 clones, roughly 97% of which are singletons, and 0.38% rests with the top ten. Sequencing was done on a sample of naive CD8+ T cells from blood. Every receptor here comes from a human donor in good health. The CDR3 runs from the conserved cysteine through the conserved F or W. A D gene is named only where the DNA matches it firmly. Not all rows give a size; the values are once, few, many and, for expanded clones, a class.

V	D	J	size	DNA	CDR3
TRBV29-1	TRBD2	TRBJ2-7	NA	TGCAGCGTGGGACGGGGCGGGAGTTCCTACGAGCAGTACTTC	CSVGRGGSSYEQYF
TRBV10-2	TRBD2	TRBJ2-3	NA	TGCGCCAGCATAGTCGGCGGGAGGGCCGGCACAGATACGCAGTATTTT	CASIVGGRAGTDTQYF
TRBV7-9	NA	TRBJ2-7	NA	TGTGCCAGCGGCACCATGAGCAGGTCCTACCACGAGCAGTACTTC	CASGTMSRSYHEQYF
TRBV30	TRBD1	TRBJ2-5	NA	TGTGCCTGGAGCAGAGGGGGCGAGAAGACCCAGTACTTC	CAWSRGGEKTQYF
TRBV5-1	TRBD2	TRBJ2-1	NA	TGCGCCAGCAGCTTGAGCGGGAGCTCCTACAATGAGCAGTTCTTC	CASSLSGSSYNEQFF
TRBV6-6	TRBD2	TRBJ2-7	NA	TGTGCCAGTAAGGGGTGGCTAGCGGGGATCTACGAGCAGTACTTC	CASKGWLAGIYEQYF
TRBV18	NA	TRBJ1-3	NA	TGTGCCAGCTCCGAACAGGGTCAGCCTGGAAACACCATATATTTT	CASSEQGQPGNTIYF
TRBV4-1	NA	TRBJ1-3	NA	TGCGCCAGCAGCCAAGATTGGAGGGGCCCCTCTGGAAACACCATATATTTT	CASSQDWRGPSGNTIYF
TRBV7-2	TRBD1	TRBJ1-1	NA	TGTGCCAGCAGCCCCCAGGGGACAGGGGGGGGCACTGAAGCTTTCTTT	CASSPQGTGGGTEAFF
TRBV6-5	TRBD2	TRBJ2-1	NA	TGTGCCAGCAGCGCGGGACTAGCGGACTATAATGAGCAGTTCTTC	CASSAGLADYNEQFF
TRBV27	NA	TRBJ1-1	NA	TGTGCCAGCAGTCCATCACCCGACAGGCGCACTGAAGCTTTCTTT	CASSPSPDRRTEAFF
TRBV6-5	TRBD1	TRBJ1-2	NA	TGTGCCAGCAGTTATAGACAGGGGAGTGGCTACACCTTC	CASSYRQGSGYTF
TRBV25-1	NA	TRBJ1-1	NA	TGTGCCAGCAGTGGTGGAGGGCAAGCTTTCTTT	CASSGGGQAFF
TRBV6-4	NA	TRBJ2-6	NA	TGTGCCAGCAGTCTCGAAGTTAGCCGCTCTGGGGCCAACGTCCTGACTTTC	CASSLEVSRSGANVLTF
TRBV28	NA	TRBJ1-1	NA	TGTGCCAGCAGTCAACAGACGGTCGGCAACACTGAAGCTTTCTTT	CASSQQTVGNTEAFF
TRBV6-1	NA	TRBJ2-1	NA	TGTGCCAGCAGTGAAAAAGTAGTCTATTCTTATGAGCAGTTCTTC	CASSEKVVYSYEQFF
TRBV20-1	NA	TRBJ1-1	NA	TGCAGTGCTAGGGGGCTGGCTGAAGCTTTCTTT	CSARGLAEAFF
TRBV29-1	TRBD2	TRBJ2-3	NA	TGCAGCGTTCGGGAGGGCGGGAATACGCAGTATTTT	CSVREGGNTQYF
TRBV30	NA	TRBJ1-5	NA	TGTGCCTGGAGTATCGGGGGGGAATTGCCCCAGCATTTT	CAWSIGGELPQHF
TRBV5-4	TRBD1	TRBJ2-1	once	TGTGCCAGCAGCTTGGGGCGACAGGGAAAGCAGTTCTTC	CASSLGRQGKQFF
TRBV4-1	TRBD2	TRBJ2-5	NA	TGCGCCAGCAGCCAAACCTGGGGCGGGGGGCGACGAGAGACCCAGTACTTC	CASSQTWGGGRRETQYF
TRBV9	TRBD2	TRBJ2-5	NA	TGTGCCAGCAGCCTTGGACTAGCGGGGTCGGAGCAGTACTTC	CASSLGLAGSEQYF
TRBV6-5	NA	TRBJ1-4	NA	TGTGCCAGCAGGCTCCGGGGATCGGAAAAACTGTTTTTT	CASRLRGSEKLFF
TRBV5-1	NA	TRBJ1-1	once	TGCGCCAGCAGCGGCGGGTATTTGAACACTGAAGCTTTCTTT	CASSGGYLNTEAFF
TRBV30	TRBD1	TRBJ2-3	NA	TGTGCCTCCGCGAGGGGACAGAGCACAGATACGCAGTATTTT	CASARGQSTDTQYF
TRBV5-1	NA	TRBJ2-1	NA	TGCGCCAGCAGCTTGGACAGATTAGGAGGTTACAATGAGCAGTTCTTC	CASSLDRLGGYNEQFF
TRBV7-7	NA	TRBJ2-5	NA	TGTGCTAGCAGCCTGGGGCTCCGGGAGACCCAGTACTTC	CASSLGLRETQYF
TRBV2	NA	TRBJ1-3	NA	TGTGCCACTTTAGGGGGACCCGGAAACACCATATATTTT	CATLGGPGNTIYF
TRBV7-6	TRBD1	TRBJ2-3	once	TGTGCCAGCAGCTTAGGGTCGGGACAGGGGGCATATACGCAGTATTTT	CASSLGSGQGAYTQYF
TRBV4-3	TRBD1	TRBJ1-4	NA	TGCGCCAGCAGCCCTATGGACAGGGGACGAGAAAAACTGTTTTTT	CASSPMDRGREKLFF
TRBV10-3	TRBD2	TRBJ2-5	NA	TGTGCCATCAGTGGGAGGGGACTAGCGAGCCAAGAGACCCAGTACTTC	CAISGRGLASQETQYF
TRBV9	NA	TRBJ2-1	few	TGTGCCAGCAGCGGGAGGGCCCGGGGTGAGCAGTTCTTC	CASSGRARGEQFF